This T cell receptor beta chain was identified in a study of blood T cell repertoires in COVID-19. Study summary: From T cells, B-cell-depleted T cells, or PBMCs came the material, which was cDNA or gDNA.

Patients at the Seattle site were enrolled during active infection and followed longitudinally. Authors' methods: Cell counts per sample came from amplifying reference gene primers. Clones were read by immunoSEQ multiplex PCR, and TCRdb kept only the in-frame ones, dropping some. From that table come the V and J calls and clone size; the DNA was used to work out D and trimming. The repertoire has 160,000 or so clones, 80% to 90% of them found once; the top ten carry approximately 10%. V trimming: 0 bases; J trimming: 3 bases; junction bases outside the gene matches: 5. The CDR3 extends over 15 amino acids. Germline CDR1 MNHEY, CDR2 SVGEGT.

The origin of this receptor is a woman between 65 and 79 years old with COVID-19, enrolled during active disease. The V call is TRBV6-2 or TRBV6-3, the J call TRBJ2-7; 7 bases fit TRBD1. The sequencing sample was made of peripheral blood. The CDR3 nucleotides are TGTGCCAGCAGTTACTCTAGGACAGGCCACTACGAGCAGTACTTC. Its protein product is CASSYSRTGHYEQYF.